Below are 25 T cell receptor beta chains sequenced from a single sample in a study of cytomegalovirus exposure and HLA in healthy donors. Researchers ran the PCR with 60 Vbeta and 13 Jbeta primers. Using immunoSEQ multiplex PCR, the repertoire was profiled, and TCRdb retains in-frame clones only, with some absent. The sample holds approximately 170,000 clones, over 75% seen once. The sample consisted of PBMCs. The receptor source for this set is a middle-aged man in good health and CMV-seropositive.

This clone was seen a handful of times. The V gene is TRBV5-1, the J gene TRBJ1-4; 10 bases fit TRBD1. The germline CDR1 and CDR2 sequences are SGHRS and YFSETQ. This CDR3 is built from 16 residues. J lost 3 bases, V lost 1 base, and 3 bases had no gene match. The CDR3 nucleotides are TGCGCCAGCAGCTTGTTGGGACAGGGGCCTAATGAAAAACTGTTTTTT. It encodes CASSLLGQGPNEKLFF.

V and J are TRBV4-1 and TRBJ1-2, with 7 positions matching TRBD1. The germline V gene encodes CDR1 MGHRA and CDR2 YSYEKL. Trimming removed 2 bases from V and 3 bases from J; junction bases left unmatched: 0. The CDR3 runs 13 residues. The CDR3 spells CASSQQGDYGYTF. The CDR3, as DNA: TGCGCCAGCAGCCAACAGGGGGACTATGGCTACACCTTC.

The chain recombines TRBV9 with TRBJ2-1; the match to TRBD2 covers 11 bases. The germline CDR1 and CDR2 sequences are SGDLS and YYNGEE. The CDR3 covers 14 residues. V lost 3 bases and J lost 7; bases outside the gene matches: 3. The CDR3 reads CASSGLAGTNEQFF. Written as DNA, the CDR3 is TGTGCCAGCAGCGGACTAGCGGGAACGAATGAGCAGTTCTTC.

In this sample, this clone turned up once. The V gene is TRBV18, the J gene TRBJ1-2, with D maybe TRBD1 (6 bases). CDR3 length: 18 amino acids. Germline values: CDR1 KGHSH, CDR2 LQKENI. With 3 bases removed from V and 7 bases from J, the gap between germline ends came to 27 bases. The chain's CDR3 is CASSPGVPQGSRSSGYTF. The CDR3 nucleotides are TGTGCCAGCTCACCGGGGGTACCTCAGGGGAGTAGGAGCTCTGGCTACACCTTC.

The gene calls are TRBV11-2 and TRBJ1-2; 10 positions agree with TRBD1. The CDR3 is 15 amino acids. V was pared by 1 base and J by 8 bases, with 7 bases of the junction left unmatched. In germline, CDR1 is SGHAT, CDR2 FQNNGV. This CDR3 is CASSLVRGQGGGYTF. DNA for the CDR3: TGTGCCAGCAGCTTAGTGCGAGGACAGGGGGGAGGCTACACCTTC. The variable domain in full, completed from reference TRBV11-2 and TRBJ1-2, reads EAGVAQSPRYKIIEKRQSVAFWCNPISGHATLYWYQQILGQGPKLLIQFQNNGVVDDSQLPKDRFSAERLKGVDSTLKIQPAKLEDSAVYLCASSLVRGQGGGYTFGSGTRLTVV.

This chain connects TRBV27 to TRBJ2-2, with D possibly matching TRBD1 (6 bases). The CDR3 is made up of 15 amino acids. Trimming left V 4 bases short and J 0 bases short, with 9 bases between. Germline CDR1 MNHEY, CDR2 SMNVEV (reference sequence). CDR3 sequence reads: CASSSGTSNTGELFF. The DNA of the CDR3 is TGTGCCAGCAGTTCTGGGACATCGAACACCGGGGAGCTGTTTTTT.

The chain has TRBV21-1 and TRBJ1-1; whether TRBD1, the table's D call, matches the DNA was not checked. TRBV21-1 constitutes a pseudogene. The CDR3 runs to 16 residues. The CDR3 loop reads CASSKGRGQMNTEAFF. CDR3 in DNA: TGTGCCAGCAGCAAAGGGAGGGGGCAGATGAACACTGAAGCTTTCTTT.

The CDR3 nucleotides read TGTGCCAGCAGTCCCTCGGACAGCTACTATGGCTACACCTTC. Its translation is CASSPSDSYYGYTF. The J gene is TRBJ1-2, the V gene TRBV27; perhaps TRBD1 as D (6 bases). The CDR3 is 14 residues long. Germline CDR1 is MNHEY and CDR2 is SMNVEV (reference sequence). V lost 5 bases and J 3 bases, leaving 13 bases between the germline ends.

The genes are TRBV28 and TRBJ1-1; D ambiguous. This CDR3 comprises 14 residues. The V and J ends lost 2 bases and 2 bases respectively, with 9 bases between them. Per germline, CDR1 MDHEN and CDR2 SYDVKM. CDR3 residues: CASSLGGFNTEAFF. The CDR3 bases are TGTGCCAGCAGTTTAGGAGGATTTAACACTGAAGCTTTCTTT.

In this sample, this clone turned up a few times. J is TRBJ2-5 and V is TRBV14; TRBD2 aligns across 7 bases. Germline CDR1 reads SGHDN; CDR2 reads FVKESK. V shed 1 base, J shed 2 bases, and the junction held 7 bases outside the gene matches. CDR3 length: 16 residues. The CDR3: CASSQGRGGLQETQYF. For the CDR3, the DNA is TGTGCCAGCAGCCAAGGCCGGGGAGGGCTACAAGAGACCCAGTACTTC. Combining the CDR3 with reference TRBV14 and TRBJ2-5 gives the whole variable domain EAGVTQFPSHSVIEKGQTVTLRCDPISGHDNLYWYRRVMGKEIKFLLHFVKESKQDESGMPNNRFLAERTGGTYSTLKVQPAELEDSGVYFCASSQGRGGLQETQYFGPGTRLLVL.

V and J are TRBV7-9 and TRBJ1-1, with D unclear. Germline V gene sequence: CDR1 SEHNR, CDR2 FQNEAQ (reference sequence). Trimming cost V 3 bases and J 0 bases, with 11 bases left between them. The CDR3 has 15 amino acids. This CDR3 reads CASSFSRVMNTEAFF. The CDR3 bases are TGTGCCAGCAGCTTTTCTCGCGTTATGAACACTGAAGCTTTCTTT. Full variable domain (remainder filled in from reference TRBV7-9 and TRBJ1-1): DTGVSQNPRHKITKRGQNVTFRCDPISEHNRLYWYRQTLGQGPEFLTYFQNEAQLEKSRLLSDRFSAERPKGSFSTLEIQRTEQGDSAMYLCASSFSRVMNTEAFFGQGTRLTVV.

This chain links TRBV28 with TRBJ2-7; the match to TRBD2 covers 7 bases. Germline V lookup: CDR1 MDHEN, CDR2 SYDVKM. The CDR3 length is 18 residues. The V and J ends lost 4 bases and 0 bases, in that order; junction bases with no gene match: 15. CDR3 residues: CASSSYMGGLPSSYEQYF. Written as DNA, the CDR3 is TGTGCCAGCAGTTCTTATATGGGGGGACTACCGAGCTCCTACGAGCAGTACTTC.

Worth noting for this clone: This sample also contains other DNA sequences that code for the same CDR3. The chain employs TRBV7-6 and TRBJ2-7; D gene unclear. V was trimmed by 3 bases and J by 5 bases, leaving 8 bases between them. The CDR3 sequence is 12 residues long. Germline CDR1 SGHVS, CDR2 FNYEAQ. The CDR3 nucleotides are TGTGCCAGCAGCTTTCCGGGTAACGAGCAGTACTTC. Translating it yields CASSFPGNEQYF.

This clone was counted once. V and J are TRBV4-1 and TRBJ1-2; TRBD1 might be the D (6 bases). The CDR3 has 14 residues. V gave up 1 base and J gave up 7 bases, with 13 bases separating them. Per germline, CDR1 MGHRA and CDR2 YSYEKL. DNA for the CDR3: TGCGCCAGCAGCCAAGCCGGGGGGCGGAGTGGCTACACCTTC. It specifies CASSQAGGRSGYTF.

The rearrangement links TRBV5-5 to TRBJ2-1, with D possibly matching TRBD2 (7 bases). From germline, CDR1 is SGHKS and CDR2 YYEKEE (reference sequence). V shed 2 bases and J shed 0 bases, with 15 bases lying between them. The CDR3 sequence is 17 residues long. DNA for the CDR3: TGTGCCAGCAGCTTAAGGGGGGGCTTGGCCTCCTACAATGAGCAGTTCTTC. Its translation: CASSLRGGLASYNEQFF.

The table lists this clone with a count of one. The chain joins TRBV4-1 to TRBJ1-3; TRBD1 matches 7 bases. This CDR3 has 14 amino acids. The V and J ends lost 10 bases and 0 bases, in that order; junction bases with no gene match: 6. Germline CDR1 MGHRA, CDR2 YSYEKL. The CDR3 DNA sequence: TGCGCCACCCAGGGGGTGAACTCTGGAAACACCATATATTTT. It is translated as CATQGVNSGNTIYF.

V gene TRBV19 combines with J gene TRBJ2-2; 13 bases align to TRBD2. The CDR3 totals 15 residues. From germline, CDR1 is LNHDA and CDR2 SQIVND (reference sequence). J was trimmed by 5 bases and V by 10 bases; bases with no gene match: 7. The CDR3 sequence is CATTLAGGSTGELFF. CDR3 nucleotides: TGTGCCACAACACTAGCGGGAGGGTCTACCGGGGAGCTGTTTTTT.

CDR3 sequence: CASSPGQGRNQPQHF. Here the CDR3 DNA reads TGTGCCAGCTCACCGGGACAGGGAAGGAATCAGCCCCAGCATTTT. The gene calls are TRBV18 and TRBJ1-5; 9 bases line up with TRBD1. In germline, CDR1 is KGHSH, CDR2 LQKENI. This CDR3 spans 15 amino acids. Trimming at V came to 3 bases and at J to 4 bases, leaving 4 bases not matched to a gene. The complete variable domain, with remaining parts taken from reference TRBV18 and TRBJ1-5, reads NAGVMQNPRHLVRRRGQEARLRCSPMKGHSHVYWYRQLPEEGLKFMVYLQKENIIDESGMPKERFSAEFPKEGPSILRIQQVVRGDSAAYFCASSPGQGRNQPQHFGDGTRLSIL.

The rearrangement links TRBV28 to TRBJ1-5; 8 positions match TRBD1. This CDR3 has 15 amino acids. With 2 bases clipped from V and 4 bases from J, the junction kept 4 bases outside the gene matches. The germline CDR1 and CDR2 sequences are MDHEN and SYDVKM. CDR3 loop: CASSLQGARNQPQHF. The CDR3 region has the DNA TGTGCCAGCAGTTTACAGGGGGCGCGAAATCAGCCCCAGCATTTT.

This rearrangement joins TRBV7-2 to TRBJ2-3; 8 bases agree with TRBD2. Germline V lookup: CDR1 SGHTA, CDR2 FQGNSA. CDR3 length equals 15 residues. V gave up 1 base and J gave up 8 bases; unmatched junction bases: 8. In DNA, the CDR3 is TGTGCCAGCAGCTTAGGTTCGGGGGGGCCATCTACGCAGTATTTT. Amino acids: CASSLGSGGPSTQYF.

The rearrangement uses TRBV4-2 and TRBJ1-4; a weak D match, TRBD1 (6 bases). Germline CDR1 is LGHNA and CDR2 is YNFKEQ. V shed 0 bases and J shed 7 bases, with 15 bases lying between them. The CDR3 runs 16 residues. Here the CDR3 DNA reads TGTGCCAGCAGCCAAGATCCCGGCAGGGGATCTGAAAAACTGTTTTTT. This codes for CASSQDPGRGSEKLFF.

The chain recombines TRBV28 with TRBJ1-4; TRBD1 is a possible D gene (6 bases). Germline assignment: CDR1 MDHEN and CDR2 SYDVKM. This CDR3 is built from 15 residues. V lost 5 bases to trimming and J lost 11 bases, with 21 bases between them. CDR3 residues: CASSLRRTDLGKLFF. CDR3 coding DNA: TGTGCCAGCAGTCTACGCCGGACAGATCTTGGGAAACTGTTTTTT.

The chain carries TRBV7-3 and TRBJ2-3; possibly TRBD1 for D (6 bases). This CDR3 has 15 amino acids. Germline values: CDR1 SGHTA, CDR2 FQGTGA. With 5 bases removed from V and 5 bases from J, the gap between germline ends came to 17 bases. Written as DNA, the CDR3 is TGTGCCAGCAGCCCGCGCTCAGGGGCCCTAGATACGCAGTATTTT. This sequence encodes CASSPRSGALDTQYF.

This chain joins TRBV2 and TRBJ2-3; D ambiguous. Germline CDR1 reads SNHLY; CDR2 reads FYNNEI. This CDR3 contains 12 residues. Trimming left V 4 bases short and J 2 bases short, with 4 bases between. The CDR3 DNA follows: TGTGCCAGCAGTGGACTCACAGATACGCAGTATTTT. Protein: CASSGLTDTQYF.

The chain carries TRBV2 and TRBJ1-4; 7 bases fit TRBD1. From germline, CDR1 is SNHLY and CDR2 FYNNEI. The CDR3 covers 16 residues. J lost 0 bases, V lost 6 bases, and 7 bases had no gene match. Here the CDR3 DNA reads TGTGCCAGCAGCAGGACAGGAGGGTCAACTAATGAAAAACTGTTTTTT. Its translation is CASSRTGGSTNEKLFF.